This T cell receptor (beta chain) was recorded in a study of T cells in Graves' hyperthyroidism and ophthalmopathy. Germline V CDR1 and CDR2: SGHRS, YFSETQ. The CDR3 runs to 16 residues. Trimming cost V 2 bases and J 6 bases; bases outside gene matches: 3. Amplified regions were TCR beta CDR3 sequences from RNA transcripts. The HTBI primer set drove a first-round RT-PCR of the TCR CDR3. TCRdb reprocessed the multiplex PCR reads with MiXCR, giving one entry per CDR3 protein. The sample lists about 640,000 distinct CDR3 sequences, less than 25% seen once, with 34% in the top ten. The chain employs TRBV5-1 and TRBJ2-1; 15 positions match TRBD2. This receptor was obtained from a young man with Graves' ophthalmopathy. The sequenced sample consisted of blood. In DNA, the CDR3 is TGCGCCAGCAGCTTCGGACTAGCGGGAGGGCTCAATGAGCAGTTCTTC. Protein product: CASSFGLAGGLNEQFF. Drawing the rest from reference TRBV5-1 and TRBJ2-1, the complete variable domain is KAGVTQTPRYLIKTRGQQVTLSCSPISGHRSVSWYQQTPGQGLQFLFEYFSETQRNKGNFPGRFSGRQFSNSRSEMNVSTLELGDSALYLCASSFGLAGGLNEQFFGPGTRLTVL.